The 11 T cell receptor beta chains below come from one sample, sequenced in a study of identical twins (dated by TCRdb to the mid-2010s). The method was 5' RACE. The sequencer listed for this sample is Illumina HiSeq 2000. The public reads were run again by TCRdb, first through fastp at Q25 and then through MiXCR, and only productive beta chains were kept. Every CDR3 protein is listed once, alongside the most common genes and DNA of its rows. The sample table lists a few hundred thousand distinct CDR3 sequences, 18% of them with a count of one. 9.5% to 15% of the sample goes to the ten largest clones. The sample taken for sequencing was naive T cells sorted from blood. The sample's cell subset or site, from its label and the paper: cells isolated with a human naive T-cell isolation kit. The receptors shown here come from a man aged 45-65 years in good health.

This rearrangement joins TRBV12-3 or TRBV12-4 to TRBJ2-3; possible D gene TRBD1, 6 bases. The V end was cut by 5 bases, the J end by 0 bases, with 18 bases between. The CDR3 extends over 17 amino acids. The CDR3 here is CASSRSRDTLSTDTQYF. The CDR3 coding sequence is TGTGCCAGCAGTCGCAGTCGGGACACCCTTAGCACAGATACGCAGTATTTT.

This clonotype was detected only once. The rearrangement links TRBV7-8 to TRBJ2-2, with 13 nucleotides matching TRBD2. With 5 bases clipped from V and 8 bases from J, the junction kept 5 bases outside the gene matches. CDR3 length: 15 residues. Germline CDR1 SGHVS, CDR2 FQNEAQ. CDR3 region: CASSLGLAGVGELFF. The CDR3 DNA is TGTGCCAGCAGCCTTGGACTAGCGGGAGTTGGGGAGCTGTTTTTT.

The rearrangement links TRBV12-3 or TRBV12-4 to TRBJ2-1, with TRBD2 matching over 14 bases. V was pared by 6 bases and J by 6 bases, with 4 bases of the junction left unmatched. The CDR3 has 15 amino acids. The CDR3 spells CASSKTSGRANEQFF. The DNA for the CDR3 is TGTGCCAGCAGCAAGACTAGCGGGAGGGCCAATGAGCAGTTCTTC.

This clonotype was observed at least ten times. CDR3: CSARDGVLPQHF. CDR3 nucleotide sequence: TGCAGTGCTAGAGATGGGGTCCTGCCCCAGCATTTT. This rearrangement joins TRBV20-1 to TRBJ1-5; D not certain. Germline V gene lookup returns CDR1 DFQATT and CDR2 SNEGSKA (reference sequence). The CDR3 consists of 12 residues. V was clipped by 0 bases and J by 9 bases, with 9 bases between them.

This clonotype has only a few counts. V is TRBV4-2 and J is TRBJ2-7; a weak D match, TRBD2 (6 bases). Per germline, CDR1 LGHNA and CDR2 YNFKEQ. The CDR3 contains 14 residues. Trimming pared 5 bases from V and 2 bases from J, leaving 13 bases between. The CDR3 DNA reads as TGTGCCAGCAGCTTCGGGACTCCTCCCTACGAGCAGTACTTC. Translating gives CASSFGTPPYEQYF.

CDR3 region: CASSLPSGRGDTDTQYF. The DNA for the CDR3 is TGTGCCAGCAGTTTACCTAGCGGGAGAGGAGACACAGATACGCAGTATTTT. This chain uses TRBV28 with TRBJ2-3; 10 bases match TRBD2. The germline V gene has CDR1 MDHEN and CDR2 SYDVKM. V was pared by 2 bases and J by 2 bases, with 7 bases of the junction left unmatched. The CDR3 spans 17 residues.

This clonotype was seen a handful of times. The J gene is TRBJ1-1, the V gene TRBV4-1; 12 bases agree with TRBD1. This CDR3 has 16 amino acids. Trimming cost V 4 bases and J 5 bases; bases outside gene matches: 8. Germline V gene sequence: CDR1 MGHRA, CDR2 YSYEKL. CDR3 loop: CASSPEGQGAFTEAFF. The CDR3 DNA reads TGCGCCAGCAGCCCAGAGGGACAGGGGGCGTTTACTGAAGCTTTCTTT.

The CDR3 DNA follows: TGCGCCAGCAGCTTGGGTAACAGGGATTCACCCCTCCACTTT. Residues: CASSLGNRDSPLHF. This chain links TRBV5-1 with TRBJ1-6; weak D call: TRBD1 (6 bases). This CDR3 spans 14 amino acids. Trimming shortened V by 0 bases and J by 8 bases, and 9 bases separated the two germline ends. CDR1 and CDR2 (germline): SGHRS, YFSETQ.

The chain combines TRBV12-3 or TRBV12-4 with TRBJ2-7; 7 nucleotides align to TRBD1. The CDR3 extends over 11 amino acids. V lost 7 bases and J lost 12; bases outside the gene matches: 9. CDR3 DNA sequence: TGTGCCAGCACCCTAGGACAGGCAATGTACTTC. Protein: CASTLGQAMYF.

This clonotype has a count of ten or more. The chain's CDR3 is CASSLGWWRFSFF. CDR3 coding DNA: TGTGCCAGCAGCTTAGGTTGGTGGCGATTTAGTTTCTTC. The V call is TRBV7-8, the J call TRBJ2-1; no reliable D call. The germline CDR1 and CDR2 sequences are SGHVS and FQNEAQ. The CDR3 loop spans 13 amino acids. Trimming removed 1 base at V and 16 bases at J, with 17 bases between.

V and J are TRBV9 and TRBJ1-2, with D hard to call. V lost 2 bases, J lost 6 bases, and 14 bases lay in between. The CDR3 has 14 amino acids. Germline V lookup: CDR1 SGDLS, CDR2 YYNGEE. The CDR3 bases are TGTGCCAGCAGCGTGACACAAAATATCAATGGCTACACCTTC. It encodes CASSVTQNINGYTF.